This TCR beta chain appears in the sequencing data of a study of cytomegalovirus exposure and HLA in healthy donors (dated by TCRdb to the late 2010s). Describing the broader study: An earlier analysis of under 600 of the donors reported about 250 Gb of sequence data and 117 million unique TCR beta sequences from roughly 180 million T cells. The study combined high-throughput TCR immunosequencing, statistical association of individual TCRs with disease status, and machine learning to predict cytomegalovirus infection status. Donor age, sex, ethnicity and CMV serostatus were compiled alongside the repertoire data. A later genetic analysis took genome-wide SNP genotypes for about 60% of the roughly 670 donors and used that subset as a discovery cohort. An earlier analysis of approximately 580 of the donors used high-throughput TCR beta sequencing to judge whether each TCR beta V gene segment behaved as functional or pseudogenic. A later analysis re-examined previously published TCR beta repertoires from more than 550 donors and added high-resolution HLA genotyping to investigate patterns of TCR occurrence. Every discovery cohort repertoire had been produced on one sequencing platform. On average, approximately 250,000 unique TCR beta nucleotide sequences were sequenced per donor among a few hundred genotyped donors of the cohort, with roughly 20% of those sequences being non-productive. Rather than drawing on any new phenotypic data, the later analysis identified candidate immune exposures from TCR beta sequences and the way those sequences occurred across donors. The study was designed to test whether signatures of past pathogen exposure could be identified by cataloging public T cell receptors. The T cell repertoires of 670 or so subjects were profiled by immunosequencing and related to cytomegalovirus serostatus. A separate validation cohort of 100 to 150 different subjects was used in addition to the roughly 720-subject first cohort. Of the roughly 430 genotyped donors, approximately 83% fell in the genetic ancestry cluster associated with self-reported Caucasian donors. Roughly 300 gigabases of sequencing data and 91 million or so unique TCR sequences made up an early release that covered several hundred HLA-typed donors. Because of strong linkage in the cohort, a few DR-DQ haplotypes were treated as single units for association and clustering. Class I and class II HLA loci were covered by the typing at four-digit resolution. The number of donors typed differed by locus, with roughly 620-630 for A, B, C, DRB1 and DQB1, around 500 for DQA1, approximately 570 for DPA1, and roughly 450 for DPB1. Study-wide conclusions, independent of this receptor: Three of the identified cytomegalovirus-associated TCR beta chains were confirmed in vitro to be specific for cytomegalovirus antigens. The authors suggested that the approach could potentially be extended to other disease states and immunological phenotypes. Correlated functional status among segregating V segments might reflect linkage disequilibrium, but an unknown experimental factor could not be ruled out. A further reported finding was that TCR beta sequences accurately predicted the HLA-A and HLA-B alleles for most subjects in the first cohort. The study listed 150 to 200 TCR beta chains as associated with cytomegalovirus. Sequencing depth was assumed to be roughly uniform across donors in the presence/absence analyses, though that assumption may not hold. The sequencing pipeline was judged likely to have produced a cluster of highly shared sequence variants as a technical artifact. A later analysis found that most CMV-associated TCR beta chains appeared HLA-restricted, with HLA associations seemingly driven largely by CMV exposure. In this cohort, only TCR beta chains were sequenced, and detectable features were limited by the absence of alpha or paired-chain data. In an earlier analysis of about 600 of the donors, most TCR beta V segments appeared in productive rearrangements about 87% or about 30% of the time, broadly matching IMGT annotations. In a later analysis, the rate of TCR association differed among HLA loci, with DRB1 alleles having the most associated TCRs and HLA-C alleles having the fewest. The classifier was reported to diagnose cytomegalovirus status with high specificity and sensitivity in both the original and validation cohorts. HLA typing was unavailable for some donors at each locus, so association tests used only the typed subset. Assigning TCR associations to individual alleles was difficult when HLA alleles, especially DR and DQ, strongly co-occurred. Specific HLA alleles were associated with about 17,000 TCR beta sequences at a false discovery rate of 0.05 in a later analysis. In a later genetic analysis, a missense DCLRE1C variant was associated with V-gene and J-gene trimming of TCR beta chains, and the association was replicated in an independent cohort. A later analysis reported that several top co-occurrence clusters appeared linked to parvovirus B19, influenza, CMV and Epstein-Barr virus. Compared with the 666-donor mean, donors in an Asian-associated ancestry cluster had fewer N-insertions in productive TCRs, according to a later genetic analysis. Across donors, most TCR sequences were observed very rarely, whereas some public TCRs were present in many individuals. Compared with equally common non-associated chains, HLA-associated TCR beta chains in a later analysis were more clonally expanded and had lower generation probabilities. The earlier analysis of 587 of the donors excluded over 15 rarely observed V segments, including chromosome 9 orphons, because counts were too low. The only immune exposure information available for the cohort was CMV serostatus.

Libraries were made using the immunoSEQ multiplex PCR assay. A mixture of 60 forward primers for TCR Vbeta segments and 13 reverse primers for TCR Jbeta segments was used in the multiplex PCR. Amplification of the CDR3 region of rearranged TCR beta genes was performed with a multiplex PCR assay on genomic DNA. Amplified TCR beta libraries were sequenced as 87-base-pair reads on the Illumina HiSeq System. Processing in the source paper ran as follows. In a later analysis, 80 million or so unique TCR beta chains were counted across the roughly 670 repertoires, and roughly 10 million of these chains were shared by at least two donors. A nearest-neighbor algorithm error-corrected the raw reads and collapsed the reads into unique sequences, merging closely related sequences to remove PCR and sequencing errors. To assign V, D and J gene segments, CDR3 sequences were aligned to IMGT reference sequences. For a sequence to be retained, at least a six-nucleotide match to both a V gene segment and a J gene segment was required. A rearrangement counted as productive if the CDR3 had no stop codons and remained in frame with V and J, and every other rearrangement counted as non-productive. Following IMGT convention, CDR3 was defined as the stretch from the second conserved V-encoded cysteine to the conserved J-encoded phenylalanine. In an earlier analysis of approximately 590 of the donors, sequences lacking an unambiguous match to a single V gene segment were excluded. An earlier analysis of 587 of the donors classified V segments as functional when productive rearrangements were above 56.7% and as segregating when the standard deviation between donors was above 5%. A statistical classification framework was built for diagnosing cytomegalovirus status from the catalog of TCR beta chain sequences. V and J gene assignment, in a later analysis, came from comparing TCR nucleotide sequences with IMGT/GENE-DB human TR gene sequences. Using the TCRdist pipeline, a later analysis assigned CDR3 sequences along with most-parsimonious VDJ recombination scenarios. A later analysis defined each TCR beta chain by its CDR3 amino acid sequence plus V-gene family, and excluded reads lacking a unique V-gene family. In a later analysis, fewer than 650 highly shared, low-generation-probability nucleotide sequences were removed to address suspected cross-contamination and a sequencing artifact. In a later analysis, a clonal expansion index for each public chain was calculated from normalized within-repertoire ranks of inferred template counts. In a later analysis, generation probabilities were computed using a VDJ recombination model fitted to out-of-frame rearrangements, and the results were checked against IGoR. In a later analysis, TCR-TCR, TCR-HLA and TCR-CMV co-occurrence was scored with hypergeometric tests, and a repertoire-size bias correction was applied to TCR pairs. A later analysis estimated false discovery rates by permuting HLA or CMV assignments 20 times. In a later analysis, co-occurring TCRs were grouped using DBSCAN, with TCRdist sequence similarity added in when clustering inside HLA-allele-positive subsets. Repertoires with fewer than 30,000 or more than 120,000 public chains, plus five repertoires with anomalous nucleotide sharing, were excluded from co-occurrence clustering. Drawn from immuneACCESS, this table holds only the in-frame rearrangements with V and J called that TCRdb kept. Clones are partly lost; checked studies trace under half to an unresolved V gene and leave the rest unexplained. That table furnishes V, J and clone size, whereas the DNA furnished D and trimming. The table for this sample lists about 50,000 clones; around 82% of them were counted only once. The leading ten clones occupy around 8% of the sample.

With respect to this clone: There is no known antigen for this receptor. Base-call qualities are not available, and no considerably larger clone is one nucleotide away.

The cohort comprised fewer than 750 healthy bone marrow donors. At the time of sampling, all cohort members were nominally healthy, though unrecorded immune exposures were likely present. The donor tested CMV seropositive and was one of the 289 seropositive cohort members. A peripheral blood sample was collected from each donor, and TCR beta sequencing was performed on peripheral blood mononuclear cells. The Qiagen DNeasy Blood Extraction Kit was used to extract genomic DNA from the blood cell samples. Sequenced sample: PBMCs. This TCR was sampled from a man aged 30-40 years in good health and CMV-seropositive.

The DNA sequence reads TGTGCCACCAGCAGAGACCGGGACAGATCTCTCTACGAGCAGTACTTC. This codes for CATSRDRDRSLYEQYF. The sequence is built from TRBV15 and TRBJ2-7, with 7 middle bases fitting TRBD1. The CDR3 runs 16 amino acids, cysteine and phenylalanine included. Just the 48-base CDR3 DNA is kept, in frame starting at base 1. For CDR1 and CDR2, the germline V gene (reference sequence) lists LNHNV and YYDKDF. V is pruned by 0 bases and J by 3 bases, leaving 8 bases of the junction without a gene match.